This T cell receptor beta chain is from a study of OX40 agonist ivuxolimab in advanced cancers. General study points: Average numbers of expanded clones were greater in CD8+ T cells than in CD4+.

Turning to this clone: Its antigen is unidentified.

Sequencing used immunoSEQ multiplex PCR; TCRdb keeps in-frame clones, though not all of them. The profile shows 70,000 or so clones, 80% of them singletons. Germline loops: CDR1 SGHDT, CDR2 YYEEEE. The CDR3 is 15 amino acids. The junction had 4 bases not matched to a gene; V was cut back by 4 bases and J by 0 bases. Sampling of blood occurred at baseline, cycle 4 day 1, and cycle 7 day 1. This sequence was found in an adult with an advanced solid tumor such as melanoma, head and neck, liver or kidney cancer. Sequencing was performed on CD4+ or CD8+ T cells sorted from blood, taken in a trial of the OX40 agonist ivuxolimab. This chain uses TRBV5-6 with TRBJ1-3, with 7 bases that match TRBD1. CDR3 DNA: TGTGCCAGCAGCGGTACAGGGGTCTCTGGAAACACCATATATTTT. Encoded protein: CASSGTGVSGNTIYF.